Presented here are 26 T cell receptor beta chains from one specimen sequenced in a study of cytomegalovirus exposure and HLA in healthy donors. A multiplex PCR was run with 60 Vbeta primers and 13 Jbeta primers. Method: immunoSEQ multiplex PCR; TCRdb's copy keeps in-frame clones and lacks some. The sample consists of nearly 110,000 clones, 82% of them appearing once. The sequencing sample was made of PBMCs. The receptors were gathered from a young man in good health and CMV-seropositive.

J is TRBJ1-1 and V is TRBV5-1; TRBD1 agrees at 7 bases. The length of the CDR3 is 12 residues. CDR1 and CDR2 from the germline V gene are SGHRS and YFSETQ. J lost 11 bases, V lost 2 bases, and 6 bases had no gene match. The CDR3 DNA reads as TGCGCCAGCAGCTTATCAGGGGGTTCTGCTTTCTTT. It encodes CASSLSGGSAFF.

The chain links TRBV7-8 to TRBJ1-2; 7 bases match TRBD1. The germline V gene encodes CDR1 SGHVS and CDR2 FQNEAQ. With V trimmed by 2 bases and J by 4 bases, 10 bases remained unmatched. The CDR3 is 16 amino acids. The CDR3 sequence is CASSLTPTGVGYGYTF. Written as DNA, the CDR3 is TGTGCCAGCAGCTTAACGCCAACAGGGGTGGGCTATGGCTACACCTTC.

The rearrangement joins TRBV19 to TRBJ2-3, with D maybe TRBD1 (6 bases). Germline CDR1 is LNHDA and CDR2 is SQIVND (reference sequence). CDR3 length: 13 amino acids. With 6 bases removed from V and 0 bases from J, the gap between germline ends came to 7 bases. The CDR3 nucleotides read TGTGCCAGTAGACAGGGAAGCACAGATACGCAGTATTTT. Translation gives CASRQGSTDTQYF.

The gene calls are TRBV10-1 and TRBJ2-3, with 12 bases fitting TRBD2. CDR3 length: 15 residues. Losses at the gene ends were 2 bases for V and 7 bases for J; bases not matched to a gene: 4. Germline values: CDR1 WNHNN, CDR2 SYGVQD (reference sequence). CDR3 protein: CASSEASGGAYTQYF. CDR3 in DNA: TGCGCCAGCAGTGAGGCTAGCGGGGGGGCTTATACGCAGTATTTT.

This chain links TRBV19 with TRBJ1-5; no clear D. CDR1 LNHDA and CDR2 SQIVND come from the germline V gene (reference sequence). The CDR3 contains 14 residues. V shed 3 bases and J shed 6 bases, with 12 bases lying between them. The CDR3: CASSIGGLVQPQHF. CDR3 in DNA: TGTGCCAGTAGTATCGGAGGTCTCGTTCAGCCCCAGCATTTT.

J is TRBJ2-3 and V is TRBV29-1, with D possibly being TRBD1 (6 bases). The V end lost 4 bases, the J end lost 0 bases, and 11 bases lay between the germline ends. Germline assignment: CDR1 SQVTM and CDR2 ANQGSEA. The CDR3 length is 14 residues. The CDR3 sequence is CSVVGQSSTDTQYF. DNA for the CDR3: TGCAGCGTTGTAGGACAGTCTAGCACAGATACGCAGTATTTT.

V is TRBV9 and J is TRBJ1-3; perhaps TRBD1 as D (5 bases). Germline CDR1 and CDR2: SGDLS and YYNGEE. With 0 bases removed from V and 8 bases from J, the gap between germline ends came to 12 bases. The CDR3 contains 14 residues. The CDR3 coding sequence is TGTGCCAGCAGCGTAGAGTCAGGGTACGACACCATATATTTT. Translation: CASSVESGYDTIYF. The full variable domain, with the rest looked up from reference TRBV9 and TRBJ1-3, is DSGVTQTPKHLITATGQRVTLRCSPRSGDLSVYWYQQSLDQGLQFLIQYYNGEERAKGNILERFSAQQFPDLHSELNLSSLELGDSALYFCASSVESGYDTIYFGEGSWLTVV.

The chain links TRBV6-5 to TRBJ1-5, with D possibly being TRBD1 (6 bases). The germline V and J ends were trimmed by 6 bases and 5 bases, with 14 bases remaining between them. CDR1 is MNHEY and CDR2 is SVGAGI in the germline V gene. The CDR3 is 14 residues long. The CDR3 coding sequence is TGTGCCAGCAGCCTCCGGGACACCCATCAGCCCCAGCATTTT. Encoded protein: CASSLRDTHQPQHF.

The chain links TRBV7-6 to TRBJ1-5; 7 bases fit TRBD1. The CDR3 sequence is 14 residues long. Germline lookup yields CDR1 SGHVS and CDR2 FNYEAQ. The junction had 8 bases not matched to a gene; V was cut back by 5 bases and J by 7 bases. CDR3 DNA: TGTGCCAGCAGCGGAAGCCGGGACAGCCAGCCCCAGCATTTT. It is translated as CASSGSRDSQPQHF.

The chain couples TRBV19 to TRBJ1-6; 7 bases agree with TRBD1. Unmatched junction bases numbered 4, after V lost 6 bases and J lost 2 bases. This CDR3 spans 15 amino acids. The germline CDR1 and CDR2 sequences are LNHDA and SQIVND (reference sequence). CDR3 sequence: CASRRQGAYNSPLHF. CDR3 in DNA: TGTGCCAGTAGAAGGCAGGGGGCCTATAATTCACCCCTCCACTTT.

This clone came up once. V and J are TRBV2 and TRBJ2-5, with D tentatively TRBD1 (6 bases). The DNA end favors TRBJ2-7, so the J call may be wrong. This CDR3 region has 15 residues. The germline V gene encodes CDR1 SNHLY and CDR2 FYNNEI. CDR3 sequence reads: CASSLESTGAYEQYF. CDR3 nucleotide sequence: TGTGCCAGTTCCCTTGAATCGACAGGTGCATACGAGCAGTACTTC.

V and J are TRBV13 and TRBJ2-3; TRBD2 aligns across 13 bases. The V segment lost 4 bases and the J segment 2 bases; nucleotides outside the gene matches: 3. The germline V gene has CDR1 PRHDT and CDR2 FYEKMQ (reference sequence). The CDR3 sequence is 16 residues long. The CDR3 sequence is CASSSGTSGVTDTQYF. The CDR3 DNA reads as TGTGCCAGCAGCTCCGGGACTAGCGGGGTCACAGATACGCAGTATTTT. Supplemented by reference TRBV13 and TRBJ2-3, the full variable domain reads AAGVIQSPRHLIKEKRETATLKCYPIPRHDTVYWYQQGPGQDPQFLISFYEKMQSDKGSIPDRFSAQQFSDYHSELNMSSLELGDSALYFCASSSGTSGVTDTQYFGPGTRLTVL.

The chain employs TRBV5-6 and TRBJ2-3; the match to TRBD2 covers 9 bases. The CDR3 extends over 16 amino acids. Germline assignment: CDR1 SGHDT and CDR2 YYEEEE. Trimming took 4 bases from V and 0 from J; bases not matched to a gene: 6. The DNA for the CDR3 is TGTGCCAGCAGCGTGGGGACTAGCCCAAGCACAGATACGCAGTATTTT. Amino acid sequence: CASSVGTSPSTDTQYF. Filled out from reference TRBV5-6 and TRBJ2-3, the complete variable domain reads DAGVTQSPTHLIKTRGQQVTLRCSPKSGHDTVSWYQQALGQGPQFIFQYYEEEERQRGNFPDRFSGHQFPNYSSELNVNALLLGDSALYLCASSVGTSPSTDTQYFGPGTRLTVL.

V and J are TRBV16 and TRBJ1-6, with D unresolved. The CDR3 is 17 residues long. Germline-derived CDR1 and CDR2 are KGHSY and FQNENV. Trimming took off 8 bases at V and 0 bases at J, with 17 bases between the two ends. The CDR3 DNA follows: TGTGCCAGCGACCGGAGGACCTTGAGCTCCTATAATTCACCCCTCCACTTT. This sequence encodes CASDRRTLSSYNSPLHF.

The chain carries TRBV29-1 and TRBJ1-2, with D hard to call. CDR1 and CDR2 (germline): SQVTM, ANQGSEA. The germline V and J ends were trimmed by 4 bases and 2 bases, with 14 bases remaining between them. There are 14 residues in the CDR3. Here the CDR3 DNA reads TGCAGCGTTGCTGGCCGACGAGGGAACTATGGCTACACCTTC. It encodes CSVAGRRGNYGYTF.

This clone is categorized as medium-sized (0.01 to 0.1%). The CDR3: CASSEAGGQETQYF. The CDR3 nucleotides are TGTGCCAGCAGTGAGGCGGGGGGCCAAGAGACCCAGTACTTC. The chain employs TRBV6-4 and TRBJ2-5; TRBD2 matches 8 bases. The germline V gene has CDR1 MRHNA and CDR2 SNTAGT. J was trimmed by 1 base and V by 3 bases; bases with no gene match: 1. The CDR3 consists of 14 residues.

V gene TRBV7-2 combines with J gene TRBJ2-5; 10 bases are shared with TRBD1. From germline, CDR1 is SGHTA and CDR2 FQGNSA. After removal of 5 bases from V and 2 bases from J, the junction contained 2 bases not matched to a gene. The CDR3 consists of 14 residues. CDR3: CASSMDRGQETQYF. The CDR3 region has the DNA TGTGCCAGCAGCATGGACAGGGGGCAAGAGACCCAGTACTTC.

The genes are TRBV21-1 and TRBJ1-1; the D call of TRBD1 is as the table states it, not checked on the DNA. TRBV21-1 is noted as a pseudogene. The length of the CDR3 is 18 residues. The CDR3 here is CASSKNEGVEWANTEAFF. DNA for the CDR3: TGTGCCAGCAGCAAAAATGAGGGGGTGGAGTGGGCAAACACTGAAGCTTTCTTT.

The chain uses TRBV6-4 and TRBJ1-2; 8 nucleotides agree with TRBD1. CDR1 MRHNA and CDR2 SNTAGT come from the germline V gene. The CDR3 contains 13 residues. V was pared by 4 bases and J by 8 bases, with 6 bases of the junction left unmatched. The CDR3 loop is CASSAQGAGGYTF. The CDR3 DNA reads TGTGCCAGCAGTGCCCAGGGGGCCGGGGGCTACACCTTC.

The V and J genes are TRBV6-5 and TRBJ1-2, with 7 bases matching TRBD1. With V trimmed by 7 bases and J by 8 bases, 13 bases remained unmatched. The CDR3 covers 14 residues. The germline gives CDR1 MNHEY, CDR2 SVGAGI. The CDR3: CASNHQGGSTGYTF. As DNA, the CDR3 is TGTGCCAGCAATCACCAGGGGGGCTCGACCGGCTACACCTTC.

This chain links TRBV19 with TRBJ2-7; 9 bases agree with TRBD1. The CDR3 extends over 14 amino acids. Trimming at V came to 8 bases and at J to 3 bases, leaving 8 bases not matched to a gene. CDR1 is LNHDA, CDR2 SQIVND, per germline (reference sequence). The CDR3 is CASRSGTGHYEQYF. CDR3 in DNA: TGTGCCAGTCGTTCCGGGACAGGGCACTACGAGCAGTACTTC.

V is TRBV14 and J is TRBJ1-6; D remains ambiguous. With 9 bases removed from V and 0 bases from J, the gap between germline ends came to 15 bases. Germline V gene data show CDR1 as SGHDN and CDR2 as FVKESK. The CDR3 is made up of 16 amino acids. The CDR3 reads CARRPQGSSYNSPLHF. DNA of the CDR3: TGTGCCAGGAGGCCTCAAGGGAGCTCCTATAATTCACCCCTCCACTTT.

A few counts support this clone. The chain employs TRBV10-3 and TRBJ2-1; 11 positions match TRBD2. V lost 3 bases, J lost 9 bases, and 7 bases stayed unmatched. This CDR3 has 15 residues. The germline gives CDR1 ENHRY, CDR2 SYGVKD. CDR3 DNA: TGTGCCATCAGTGATCTAGCGGGGGGTTTTGCTGAGCAGTTCTTC. The encoded protein is CAISDLAGGFAEQFF.

The genes are TRBV5-1 and TRBJ1-1; D not resolved. The CDR3 has 13 residues. Trimming removed 2 bases from V and 4 bases from J, with 9 bases in between. Looked up from germline, CDR1 is SGHRS and CDR2 is YFSETQ. In nucleotides, the CDR3 is TGCGCCAGCAGCTTTGGGGAGGGCACTGAAGCTTTCTTT. Encoded protein: CASSFGEGTEAFF.

The rearrangement uses TRBV10-3 and TRBJ2-1, with 7 bases lining up with TRBD2. CDR1 and CDR2 from the germline V gene are ENHRY and SYGVKD. The junction had 3 bases not matched to a gene; V was cut back by 3 bases and J by 10 bases. CDR3 length equals 12 residues. The CDR3 DNA follows: TGTGCCATCAGTGAAGGACTAGGAGAGCAGTTCTTC. Protein product: CAISEGLGEQFF.

This clone has just a few counts. The chain joins TRBV6-1 to TRBJ1-2; 7 bases are a match to TRBD1. The length of the CDR3 is 12 residues. With V trimmed by 8 bases and J by 7 bases, 7 bases remained unmatched. CDR1 and CDR2 from the germline V gene are MNHNS and SASEGT. CDR3: CASLPQGGGYTF. For the CDR3, the DNA is TGTGCCAGCCTGCCGCAGGGGGGTGGCTACACCTTC.